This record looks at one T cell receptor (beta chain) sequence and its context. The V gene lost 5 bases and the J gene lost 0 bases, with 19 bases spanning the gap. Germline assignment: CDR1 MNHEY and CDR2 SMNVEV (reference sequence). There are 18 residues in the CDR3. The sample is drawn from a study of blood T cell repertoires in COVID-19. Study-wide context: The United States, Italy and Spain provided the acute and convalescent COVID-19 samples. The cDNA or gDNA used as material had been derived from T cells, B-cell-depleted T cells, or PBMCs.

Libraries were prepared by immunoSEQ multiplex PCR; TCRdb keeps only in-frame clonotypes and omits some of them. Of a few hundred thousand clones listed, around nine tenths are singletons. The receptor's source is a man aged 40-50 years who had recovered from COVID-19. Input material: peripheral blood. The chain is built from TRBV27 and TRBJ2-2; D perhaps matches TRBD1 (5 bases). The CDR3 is CASSVRSRTPTNTGELFF. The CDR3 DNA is TGTGCCAGCAGTGTTCGTAGCAGGACACCTACGAACACCGGGGAGCTGTTTTTT.